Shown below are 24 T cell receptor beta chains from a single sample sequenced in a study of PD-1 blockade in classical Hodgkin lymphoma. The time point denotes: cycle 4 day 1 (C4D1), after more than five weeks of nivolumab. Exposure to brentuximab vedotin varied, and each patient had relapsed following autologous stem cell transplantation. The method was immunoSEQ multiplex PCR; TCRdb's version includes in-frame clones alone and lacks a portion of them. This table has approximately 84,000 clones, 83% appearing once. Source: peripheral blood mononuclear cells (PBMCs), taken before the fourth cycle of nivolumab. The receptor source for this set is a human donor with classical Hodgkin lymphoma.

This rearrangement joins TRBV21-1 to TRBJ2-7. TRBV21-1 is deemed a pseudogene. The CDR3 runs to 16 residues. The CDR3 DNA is TGTGCCATCCCAAGGGGAGTCAGGGATCACTCCTACGAGCAGTACTTC. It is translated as CAIPRGVRDHSYEQYF.

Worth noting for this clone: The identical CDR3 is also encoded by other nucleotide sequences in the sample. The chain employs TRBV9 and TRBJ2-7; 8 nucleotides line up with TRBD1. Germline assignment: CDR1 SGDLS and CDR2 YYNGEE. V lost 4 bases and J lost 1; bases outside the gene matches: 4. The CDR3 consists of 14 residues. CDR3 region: CASSPRTGSYEQYF. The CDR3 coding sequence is TGTGCCAGCAGCCCCCGGACAGGGTCCTACGAGCAGTACTTC.

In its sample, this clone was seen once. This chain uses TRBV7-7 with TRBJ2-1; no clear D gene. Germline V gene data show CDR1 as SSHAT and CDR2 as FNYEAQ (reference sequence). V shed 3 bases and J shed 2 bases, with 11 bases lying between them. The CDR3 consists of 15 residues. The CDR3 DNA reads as TGTGCCAGCAGCTTGTCACGAGTTACCTACAATGAGCAGTTCTTC. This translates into CASSLSRVTYNEQFF.

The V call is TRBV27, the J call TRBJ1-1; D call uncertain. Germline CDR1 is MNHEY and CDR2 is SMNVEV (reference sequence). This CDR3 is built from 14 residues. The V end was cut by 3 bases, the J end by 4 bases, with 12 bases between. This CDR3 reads CASSLWGSATEAFF. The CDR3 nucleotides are TGTGCCAGCAGTTTGTGGGGTTCTGCCACTGAAGCTTTCTTT.

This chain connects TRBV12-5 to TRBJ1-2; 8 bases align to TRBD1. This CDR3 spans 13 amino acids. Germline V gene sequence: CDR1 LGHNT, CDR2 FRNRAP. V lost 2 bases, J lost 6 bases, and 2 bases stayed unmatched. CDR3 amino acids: CASGLKTGDGYTF. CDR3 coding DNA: TGTGCTAGTGGTTTGAAGACAGGGGATGGCTACACCTTC.

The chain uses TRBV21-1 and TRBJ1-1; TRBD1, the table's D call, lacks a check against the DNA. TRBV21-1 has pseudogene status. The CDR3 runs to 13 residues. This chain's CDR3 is CASSKGGQPQAFF. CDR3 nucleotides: TGTGCCAGCAGCAAAGGTGGACAACCCCAAGCTTTCTTT.

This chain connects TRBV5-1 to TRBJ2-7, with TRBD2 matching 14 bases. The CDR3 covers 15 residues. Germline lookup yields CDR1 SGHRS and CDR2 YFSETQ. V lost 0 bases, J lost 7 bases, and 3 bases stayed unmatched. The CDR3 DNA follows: TGCGCCAGCAGCTTGGGGACTAGCGGGAGGAATGAGCAGTACTTC. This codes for CASSLGTSGRNEQYF. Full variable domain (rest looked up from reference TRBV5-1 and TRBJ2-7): KAGVTQTPRYLIKTRGQQVTLSCSPISGHRSVSWYQQTPGQGLQFLFEYFSETQRNKGNFPGRFSGRQFSNSRSEMNVSTLELGDSALYLCASSLGTSGRNEQYFGPGTRLTVT.

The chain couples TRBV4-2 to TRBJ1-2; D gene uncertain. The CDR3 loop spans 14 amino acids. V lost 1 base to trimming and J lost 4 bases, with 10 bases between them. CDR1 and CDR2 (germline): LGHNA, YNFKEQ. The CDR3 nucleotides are TGTGCCAGCAGCCAAGGGGCGGACGGCTATGGCTACACCTTC. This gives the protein CASSQGADGYGYTF.

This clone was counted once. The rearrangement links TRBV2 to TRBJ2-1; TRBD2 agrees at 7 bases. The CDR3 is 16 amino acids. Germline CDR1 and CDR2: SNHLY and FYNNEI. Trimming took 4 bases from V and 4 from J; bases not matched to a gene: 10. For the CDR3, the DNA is TGTGCCAGCAGTGCCCAAACGGGAGGAGGTTACAATGAGCAGTTCTTC. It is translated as CASSAQTGGGYNEQFF. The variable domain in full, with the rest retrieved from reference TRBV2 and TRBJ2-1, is EPEVTQTPSHQVTQMGQEVILRCVPISNHLYFYWYRQILGQKVEFLVSFYNNEISEKSEIFDDQFSVERPDGSNFTLKIRSTKLEDSAMYFCASSAQTGGGYNEQFFGPGTRLTVL.

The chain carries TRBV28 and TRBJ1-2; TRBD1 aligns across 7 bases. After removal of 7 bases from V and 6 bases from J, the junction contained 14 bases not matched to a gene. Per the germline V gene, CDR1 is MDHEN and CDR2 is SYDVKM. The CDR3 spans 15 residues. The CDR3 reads CASTATLRDSNGYTF. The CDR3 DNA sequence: TGTGCCAGCACCGCCACCCTCCGGGACAGTAATGGCTACACCTTC.

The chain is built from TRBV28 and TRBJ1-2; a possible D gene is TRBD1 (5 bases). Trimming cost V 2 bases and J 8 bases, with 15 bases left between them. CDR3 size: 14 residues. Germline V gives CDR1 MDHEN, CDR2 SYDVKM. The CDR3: CASSLELGRGGYTF. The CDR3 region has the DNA TGTGCCAGCAGTTTAGAACTGGGGCGGGGAGGCTACACCTTC.

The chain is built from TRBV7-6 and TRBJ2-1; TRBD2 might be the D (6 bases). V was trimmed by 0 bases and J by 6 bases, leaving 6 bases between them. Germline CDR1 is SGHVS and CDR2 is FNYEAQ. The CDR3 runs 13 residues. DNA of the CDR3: TGTGCCAGCAGCTTAGCGGGAGGCAATGAGCAGTTCTTC. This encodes CASSLAGGNEQFF.

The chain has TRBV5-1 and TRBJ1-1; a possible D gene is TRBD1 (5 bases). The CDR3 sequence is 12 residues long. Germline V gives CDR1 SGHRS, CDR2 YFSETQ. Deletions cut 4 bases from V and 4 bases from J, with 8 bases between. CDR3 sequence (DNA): TGCGCCAGCAGCCGTAGGGGCACTGAAGCTTTCTTT. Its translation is CASSRRGTEAFF.

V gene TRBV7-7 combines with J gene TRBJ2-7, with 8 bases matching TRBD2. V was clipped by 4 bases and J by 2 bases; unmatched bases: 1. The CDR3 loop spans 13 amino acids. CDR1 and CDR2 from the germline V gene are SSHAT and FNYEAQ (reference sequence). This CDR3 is CASSSGLAYEQYF. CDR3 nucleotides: TGTGCCAGCAGCTCGGGACTAGCCTACGAGCAGTACTTC.

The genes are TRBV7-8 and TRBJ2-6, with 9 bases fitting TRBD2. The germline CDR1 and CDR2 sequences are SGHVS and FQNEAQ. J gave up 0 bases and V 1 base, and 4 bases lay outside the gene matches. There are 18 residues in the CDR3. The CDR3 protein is CASSLVAGGPSGANVLTF. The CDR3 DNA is TGTGCCAGCAGCTTAGTGGCGGGAGGGCCCTCTGGGGCCAACGTCCTGACTTTC.

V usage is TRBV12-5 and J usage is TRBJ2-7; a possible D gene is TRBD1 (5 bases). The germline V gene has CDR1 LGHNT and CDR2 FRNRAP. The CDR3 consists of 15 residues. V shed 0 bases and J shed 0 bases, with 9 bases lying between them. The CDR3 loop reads CASGLVVGPSYEQYF. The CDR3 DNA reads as TGTGCTAGTGGTTTGGTAGTGGGGCCCTCCTACGAGCAGTACTTC.

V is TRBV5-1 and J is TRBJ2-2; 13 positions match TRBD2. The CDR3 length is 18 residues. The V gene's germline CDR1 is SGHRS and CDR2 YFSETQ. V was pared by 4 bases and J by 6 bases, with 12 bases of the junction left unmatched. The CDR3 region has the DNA TGCGCCAGCAGCCCGGAAGGGACTAGCGGGACGTCTGCCGGGGAGCTGTTTTTT. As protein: CASSPEGTSGTSAGELFF.

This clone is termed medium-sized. The chain's CDR3 is CASSQGPIYGYTF. As DNA, the CDR3 is TGTGCCAGTAGTCAGGGACCGATCTATGGCTACACCTTC. The chain is built from TRBV19 and TRBJ1-2; maybe TRBD1 (5 bases). CDR3 length equals 13 residues. The germline V gene encodes CDR1 LNHDA and CDR2 SQIVND (reference sequence). V gave up 5 bases and J gave up 4 bases, with 11 bases separating them.

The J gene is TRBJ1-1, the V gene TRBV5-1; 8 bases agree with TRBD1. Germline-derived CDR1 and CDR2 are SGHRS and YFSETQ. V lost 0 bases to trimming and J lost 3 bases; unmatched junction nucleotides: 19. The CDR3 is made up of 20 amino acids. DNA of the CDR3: TGCGCCAGCAGCTTGGAGGGCCCTTCAGGGGGCGCGTATAGGGACACTGAAGCTTTCTTT. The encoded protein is CASSLEGPSGGAYRDTEAFF.

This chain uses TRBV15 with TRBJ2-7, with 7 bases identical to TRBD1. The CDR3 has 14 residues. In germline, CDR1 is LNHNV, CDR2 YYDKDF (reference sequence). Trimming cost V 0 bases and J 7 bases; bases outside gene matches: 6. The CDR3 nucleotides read TGTGCCACCAGCAGAGACAGGGGGTCTTGGGAGCAGTACTTC. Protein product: CATSRDRGSWEQYF.

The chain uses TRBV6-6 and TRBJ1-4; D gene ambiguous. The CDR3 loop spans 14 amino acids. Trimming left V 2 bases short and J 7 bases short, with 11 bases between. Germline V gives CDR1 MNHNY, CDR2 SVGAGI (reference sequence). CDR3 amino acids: CASSYHAPTEKLFF. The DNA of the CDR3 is TGTGCCAGCAGTTACCACGCACCAACTGAAAAACTGTTTTTT.

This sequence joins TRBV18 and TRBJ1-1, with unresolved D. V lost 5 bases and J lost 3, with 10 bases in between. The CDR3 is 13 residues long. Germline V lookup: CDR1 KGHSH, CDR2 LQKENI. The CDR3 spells CASSGNVDTEAFF. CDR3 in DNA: TGTGCCAGCTCAGGCAACGTGGACACTGAAGCTTTCTTT. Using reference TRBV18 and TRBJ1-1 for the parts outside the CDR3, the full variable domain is NAGVMQNPRHLVRRRGQEARLRCSPMKGHSHVYWYRQLPEEGLKFMVYLQKENIIDESGMPKERFSAEFPKEGPSILRIQQVVRGDSAAYFCASSGNVDTEAFFGQGTRLTVV.

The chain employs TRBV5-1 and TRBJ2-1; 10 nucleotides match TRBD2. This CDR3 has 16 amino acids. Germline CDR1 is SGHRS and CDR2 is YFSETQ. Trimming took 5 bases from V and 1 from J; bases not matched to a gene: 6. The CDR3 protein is CASSTSGTPSYNEQFF. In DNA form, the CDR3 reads TGCGCCAGCAGTACTAGCGGGACTCCTTCCTACAATGAGCAGTTCTTC.

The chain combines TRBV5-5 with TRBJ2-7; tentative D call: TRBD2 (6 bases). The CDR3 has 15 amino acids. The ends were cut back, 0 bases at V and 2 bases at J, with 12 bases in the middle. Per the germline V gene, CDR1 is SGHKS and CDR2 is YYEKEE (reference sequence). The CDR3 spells CASSLDGGGTYEQYF. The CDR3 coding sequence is TGTGCCAGCAGCTTGGACGGAGGCGGGACCTACGAGCAGTACTTC. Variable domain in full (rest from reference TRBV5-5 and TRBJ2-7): DAGVTQSPTHLIKTRGQQVTLRCSPISGHKSVSWYQQVLGQGPQFIFQYYEKEERGRGNFPDRFSARQFPNYSSELNVNALLLGDSALYLCASSLDGGGTYEQYFGPGTRLTVT.